The 9 T cell receptor beta chains given below trace back to one sample, sequenced in a study of T cell clonality in common variable immunodeficiency. Assay used: immunoSEQ multiplex PCR; TCRdb lists only in-frame clones, some missing. Captured here are some 40,000 clones, none seen once; the top ten comprise roughly 2.9%. Sequences were obtained from peripheral blood mononuclear cells. The receptors derive from a person aged 18-70 years in good health.

This clone was seen at least ten times. With the read ending 3 residues before the CDR3 end, the germline J gene is used to fill in that end. The chain is built from TRBV6-2 or TRBV6-3 and TRBJ2-1; weak D call: TRBD2 (6 bases). This CDR3 spans 13 amino acids. The germline CDR1 and CDR2 sequences are MNHEY and SVGEGT. Trimming removed 6 bases at V and 5 bases at J, with 11 bases between. The part of the CDR3 DNA that was read is TGTGCCAGCAGGCCCGGGACTCACAATGAG. It encodes CASRPGTHNE. In full, the CDR3 reads CASRPGTHNEQFF.

This clone was counted only a few times. The read halts 3 residues ahead of the CDR3 end, with the missing end drawn from the germline J gene. The genes are TRBV30 and TRBJ1-2; a possible D gene is TRBD1 (6 bases). This CDR3 region has 14 residues. From germline, CDR1 is GTSNPN and CDR2 SVGIG (reference sequence). The CDR3 bases that were read are TGTGCCTGGAGTGTACGAACAGGGTCGAATGAC. Amino acids: CAWSVRTGSND. The whole CDR3 sequence reads CAWSVRTGSNDYTF.

This clone has ten or more counts. The read comes to an end 3 residues before the CDR3 does, leaving the germline J gene to fill in the end. This rearrangement joins TRBV7-2 to TRBJ1-1; D is ambiguous. This CDR3 region has 13 residues. Trimming took off 2 bases at V and 5 bases at J, with 9 bases between the two ends. Germline values: CDR1 SGHTA, CDR2 FQGNSA. The sequenced part of the CDR3 DNA is TGTGCCAGCAGCTTACGGATAGGGACTGAA. Translation: CASSLRIGTE. The whole CDR3 is CASSLRIGTEAFF.

This clone was recorded at least ten times. The read is 3 residues too short to cover the CDR3 end, so that end is filled in from the germline J gene. V usage is TRBV29-1 and J usage is TRBJ2-7, with a possible D match to TRBD2 (5 bases). Trimming cost V 4 bases and J 5 bases, with 15 bases left between them. CDR3 size: 13 residues. The germline V gene encodes CDR1 SQVTM and CDR2 ANQGSEA. The CDR3 DNA, read in part, is TGCAGCGTTGTAGACGAGAGGGTAAACGAG. Translating gives CSVVDERVNE. From start to end, the CDR3 is CSVVDERVNEQYF.

This clone was recorded at least ten times. Read data end 3 residues before the CDR3 end; the end is taken from the germline J gene. The gene calls are TRBV6-4 and TRBJ1-1, with 7 bases fitting TRBD1. CDR3 length: 13 residues. Germline CDR1 MRHNA, CDR2 SNTAGT. The V segment lost 5 bases and the J segment 2 bases; nucleotides outside the gene matches: 2. CDR3 DNA (partial): TGTGCCAGCAGTCAGGGGGACAACACTGAA. It is translated as CASSQGDNTE. Given in full, the CDR3 is CASSQGDNTEAFF.

There are many counts of this clone. The read finishes 3 residues shy of the CDR3 end, and the germline J gene is used to complete it. The chain couples TRBV20-1 to TRBJ2-1; D is unresolved. Germline V gene lookup returns CDR1 DFQATT and CDR2 SNEGSKA (reference sequence). The CDR3 is 12 residues long. V lost 3 bases to trimming and J lost 2 bases, with 5 bases between them. CDR3 loop: CSASSAYNEQFF. CDR3 DNA, as far as it was read: TGCAGTGCTAGTTCCGCCTACAATGAG.

The sample holds a few counts of this clone. The DNA ends 3 residues before the CDR3 does, and the rest of the CDR3 is filled in from the germline J gene. The chain combines TRBV7-8 with TRBJ2-3, with TRBD2 identical over 10 bases. Germline CDR1 SGHVS, CDR2 FQNEAQ. CDR3 size: 16 residues. The CDR3 sequence: CASTTGGLAGEGTQYF. CDR3 DNA (partial): TGTGCCAGCACCACTGGAGGGCTAGCGGGAGAGGGAACG.

This clone has just a few counts. The sequenced fragment ends 3 residues before the CDR3 boundary, so the rest is inferred from the germline J gene. The genes are TRBV19 and TRBJ1-2; TRBD1 is a possible D gene (6 bases). CDR1 and CDR2 from the germline V gene are LNHDA and SQIVND (reference sequence). The CDR3 runs to 15 residues. CDR3 amino acids: CASSISWTAPTVYTF. CDR3 DNA, as far as it was read: TGTGCCAGTAGTATTAGTTGGACAGCACCTACGGTC. The full variable domain, in which reference TRBV19 and TRBJ1-2 provide the parts outside the CDR3, is DGGITQSPKYLFRKEGQNVTLSCEQNLNHDAMYWYRQDPGQGLRLIYYSQIVNDFQKGDIAEGYSVSREKKESFPLTVTSAQKNPTAFYLCASSISWTAPTVYTFGSGTRLTVV.

In its sample, this clone was seen many times. Read coverage stops 3 residues before the CDR3 terminus; the germline J gene supplies the remainder. The chain recombines TRBV28 with TRBJ2-7, with a tentative D call TRBD1 (6 bases). Trimming left V 8 bases short and J 3 bases short, with 11 bases between. This CDR3 comprises 12 residues. Germline V gives CDR1 MDHEN, CDR2 SYDVKM. This chain's CDR3 is CASRAGVYEQYF. Partial CDR3 DNA: TGTGCCAGCCGGGCAGGGGTCTACGAG. Full variable domain (missing parts from reference TRBV28 and TRBJ2-7): DVKVTQSSRYLVKRTGEKVFLECVQDMDHENMFWYRQDPGLGLRLIYFSYDVKMKEKGDIPEGYSVSREKKERFSLILESASTNQTSMYLCASRAGVYEQYFGPGTRLTVT.